Listed here are 15 T cell receptor beta chains from one sample, sequenced in a study of STAT3 mutations in large granular lymphocyte leukemia. Generated by immunoSEQ multiplex PCR, the TCRdb table keeps only in-frame clones and is missing some. The table lists 7,000 to 9,500 clones, roughly three quarters of them singletons. These receptors have no identified antigens. Study results and limitations: Every T-LGLL patient had at least one immunodominant TCRbeta clonotype.

Specimen: peripheral blood mononuclear cells. The source is a middle-aged woman with T-cell large granular lymphocyte leukemia. Some clones in this sample may be carry-over from other donors' samples.

The chain employs TRBV18 and TRBJ1-2; unclear D gene. V lost 2 bases and J lost 3, with 7 bases in between. Germline CDR1 reads KGHSH; CDR2 reads LQKENI. The CDR3 is 13 residues long. In nucleotides, the CDR3 is TGTGCCAGCTCACCAAGTGGGGACTATGGCTACACCTTC. This sequence encodes CASSPSGDYGYTF.

V usage is TRBV30 and J usage is TRBJ1-1; possibly TRBD1 for D (5 bases). V was clipped by 5 bases and J by 0 bases, with 10 bases between them. Germline CDR1 reads GTSNPN; CDR2 reads SVGIG (reference sequence). The CDR3 spans 13 residues. DNA for the CDR3: TGTGCCTGGGGTAGGGGACTGAACACTGAAGCTTTCTTT. Translated, it gives CAWGRGLNTEAFF.

This chain uses TRBV5-4 with TRBJ1-1; TRBD1 matches at 9 bases. This CDR3 spans 14 amino acids. Germline CDR1 and CDR2: SGHNT and YYREEE (reference sequence). Trimming at V came to 7 bases and at J to 5 bases, leaving 9 bases not matched to a gene. CDR3 coding DNA: TGTGCCAGCCATCCGAGGACAGGGGAAACTGAAGCTTTCTTT. Its protein is CASHPRTGETEAFF.

This clone has a single count. The chain employs TRBV6-6 and TRBJ1-5; D unclear. CDR3 length equals 12 residues. Per germline, CDR1 MNHNY and CDR2 SVGAGI (reference sequence). V lost 6 bases and J lost 6, with 9 bases in between. The CDR3 here is CASSLTGQPQHF. CDR3 DNA: TGTGCCAGCAGCCTTACCGGTCAGCCCCAGCATTTT.

This sequence joins TRBV6-5 and TRBJ2-7, with D unclear. With 0 bases removed from V and 2 bases from J, the gap between germline ends came to 8 bases. CDR3 length equals 14 residues. Looked up from germline, CDR1 is MNHEY and CDR2 is SVGAGI. The CDR3 bases are TGTGCCAGCAGTTACTCAAGGGCCGCCTACGAGCAGTACTTC. Protein sequence: CASSYSRAAYEQYF.

V and J are TRBV29-1 and TRBJ2-7; 9 bases fit TRBD1. V was clipped by 6 bases and J by 3 bases; unmatched bases: 6. Germline-derived CDR1 and CDR2 are SQVTM and ANQGSEA. The length of the CDR3 is 13 residues. The CDR3 loop reads CSVAGTGYYEQYF. The CDR3 DNA reads as TGCAGCGTCGCCGGGACAGGGTACTACGAGCAGTACTTC.

The chain recombines TRBV5-1 with TRBJ2-1; weak D call: TRBD1 (7 bases). The CDR3 has 15 residues. V was cut by 2 bases and J by 4 bases, with 13 bases left in between. Germline CDR1 SGHRS, CDR2 YFSETQ. The DNA of the CDR3 is TGCGCCAGCAGCTTTGAAGCAGGGGGGTACAATGAGCAGTTCTTC. Translating it yields CASSFEAGGYNEQFF. Variable domain in full (rest from reference TRBV5-1 and TRBJ2-1): KAGVTQTPRYLIKTRGQQVTLSCSPISGHRSVSWYQQTPGQGLQFLFEYFSETQRNKGNFPGRFSGRQFSNSRSEMNVSTLELGDSALYLCASSFEAGGYNEQFFGPGTRLTVL.

The chain recombines TRBV15 with TRBJ1-2, with D unresolved. Germline lookup yields CDR1 LNHNV and CDR2 YYDKDF (reference sequence). V was clipped by 1 base and J by 3 bases, with 21 bases between them. CDR3 length equals 18 residues. DNA of the CDR3: TGTGCCACCAGCAGAGGCGCCGAGGCAGATAGTATGGACTATGGCTACACCTTC. Translated, it gives CATSRGAEADSMDYGYTF.

V is TRBV13 and J is TRBJ2-7; D call uncertain. The ends were cut back, 2 bases at V and 2 bases at J, with 7 bases in the middle. CDR1 is PRHDT, CDR2 FYEKMQ, per germline (reference sequence). The CDR3 sequence is 13 residues long. The CDR3 loop is CASSLHGTYEQYF. CDR3 nucleotides: TGTGCCAGCAGCTTACACGGAACCTACGAGCAGTACTTC.

The rearrangement uses TRBV11-2 and TRBJ2-7; D unclear. The CDR3 spans 15 residues. V lost 5 bases and J 5 bases, leaving 19 bases between the germline ends. Germline CDR1 reads SGHAT; CDR2 reads FQNNGV. DNA of the CDR3: TGTGCCAGCAGCCCGCCTAGGTCCTCTCGGGACGAGCAGTACTTC. Translated: CASSPPRSSRDEQYF.

This chain uses TRBV27 with TRBJ2-1; D gene uncertain. Trimming stripped 3 bases from V and 4 bases from J, with 7 bases between. The CDR3 spans 13 residues. From germline, CDR1 is MNHEY and CDR2 SMNVEV (reference sequence). CDR3 DNA sequence: TGTGCCAGCAGTTTTCGGAGTTACAATGAGCAGTTCTTC. Residues: CASSFRSYNEQFF.

This chain links TRBV18 with TRBJ2-1, with no clear D. The CDR3 is made up of 15 amino acids. V lost 1 base and J 5 bases, leaving 12 bases between the germline ends. CDR1 KGHSH and CDR2 LQKENI come from the germline V gene. Written as DNA, the CDR3 is TGTGCCAGCTCACCACAGGCGGATCGCCACAATGAGCAGTTCTTC. It specifies CASSPQADRHNEQFF.

This rearrangement joins TRBV6-1 to TRBJ2-7; D uncertain. Germline V gene lookup returns CDR1 MNHNS and CDR2 SASEGT. With 0 bases removed from V and 6 bases from J, the gap between germline ends came to 9 bases. The CDR3 covers 13 residues. In DNA, the CDR3 is TGTGCCAGCAGTGAAGCGTGGGGTTTCGAGCAGTACTTC. Protein product: CASSEAWGFEQYF.

The V call is TRBV4-1, the J call TRBJ1-1, with 9 nucleotides matching TRBD1. J was trimmed by 1 base and V by 4 bases; bases with no gene match: 4. The CDR3 consists of 15 residues. Germline assignment: CDR1 MGHRA and CDR2 YSYEKL. The DNA for the CDR3 is TGCGCCAGCAGCCGGACAGGGGAGAGGAACACTGAAGCTTTCTTT. This codes for CASSRTGERNTEAFF.

The V and J genes are TRBV5-1 and TRBJ2-7; TRBD2 is a possible D gene (6 bases). Germline V gene data show CDR1 as SGHRS and CDR2 as YFSETQ. Trimming took 0 bases from V and 9 from J, leaving 19 bases between them. The CDR3 consists of 15 residues. The CDR3 spells CASSLELGTVQGQYF. CDR3 nucleotides: TGCGCCAGCAGCTTGGAGTTGGGGACTGTCCAGGGGCAGTACTTC.